Below, 3 T cell receptor beta chains from the same sample are listed, as sequenced in a study of cytomegalovirus exposure and HLA in healthy donors. PCR involved 60 Vbeta and 13 Jbeta primers. TCRdb's copy holds only in-frame clones and misses some; the assay was immunoSEQ multiplex PCR. The sample consists of 30,000 to 40,000 clones, roughly two fifths of them appearing once. The sequencing sample was made of PBMCs. These receptors originate from a woman in her forties or fifties in good health and CMV-seronegative.

J is TRBJ1-6 and V is TRBV6-1; the D gene is possibly TRBD1 (6 bases). The CDR3 consists of 15 residues. In germline, CDR1 is MNHNS, CDR2 SASEGT. The V gene lost 6 bases and the J gene lost 7 bases, with 16 bases spanning the gap. CDR3 sequence (DNA): TGTGCCAGCAGACCCCTGACGGGGGGCAATTCACCCCTCCACTTT. Protein sequence: CASRPLTGGNSPLHF.

With respect to this clone: One end of the junction is discordant with germline, which a read error may explain. V usage is TRBV5-4 and J usage is TRBJ1-4, with D maybe TRBD1 (6 bases). Germline assignment: CDR1 SGHNT and CDR2 YYREEE (reference sequence). The CDR3 extends over 14 amino acids. CDR3 amino acids: CASSLAPAGEQLIF. The CDR3 DNA follows: TGTGCCAGCAGCTTGGCGCCCGCAGGGGAGCAGCTGATTTTT.

The chain is built from TRBV21-1 and TRBJ2-2; the D call TRBD2 from the table was never checked on the DNA. TRBV21-1 is a recognized pseudogene. The CDR3 covers 16 residues. The CDR3 region has the DNA TGTGCCAGCAGCAAGCCAAGCCATCGGGGTGGCGGGGAGCTGTTTTTT. As protein: CASSKPSHRGGGELFF.